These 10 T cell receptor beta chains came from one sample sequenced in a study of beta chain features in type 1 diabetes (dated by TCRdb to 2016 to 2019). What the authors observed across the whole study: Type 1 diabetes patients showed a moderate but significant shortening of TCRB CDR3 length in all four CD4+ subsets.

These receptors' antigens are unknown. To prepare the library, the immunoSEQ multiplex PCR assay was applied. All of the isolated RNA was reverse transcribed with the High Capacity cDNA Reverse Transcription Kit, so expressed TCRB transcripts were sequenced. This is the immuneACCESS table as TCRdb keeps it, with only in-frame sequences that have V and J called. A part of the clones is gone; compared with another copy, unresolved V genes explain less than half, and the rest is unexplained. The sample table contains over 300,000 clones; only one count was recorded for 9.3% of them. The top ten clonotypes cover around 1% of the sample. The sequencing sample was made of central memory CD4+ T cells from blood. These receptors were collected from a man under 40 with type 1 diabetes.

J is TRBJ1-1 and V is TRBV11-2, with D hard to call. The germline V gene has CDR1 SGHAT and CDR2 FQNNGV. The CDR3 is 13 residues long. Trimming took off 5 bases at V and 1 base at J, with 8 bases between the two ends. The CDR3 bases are TGTGCCAGCAGCCCTGACTGGAACACTGAAGCTTTCTTT. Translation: CASSPDWNTEAFF.

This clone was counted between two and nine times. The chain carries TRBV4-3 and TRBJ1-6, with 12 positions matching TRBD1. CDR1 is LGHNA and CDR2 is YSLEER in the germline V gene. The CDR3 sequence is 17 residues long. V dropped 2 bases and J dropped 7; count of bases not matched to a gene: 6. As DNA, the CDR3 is TGCGCCAGCAGCCAAACCTCGGGACAGGGGGCAAATTCACCCCTCCACTTT. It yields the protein CASSQTSGQGANSPLHF.

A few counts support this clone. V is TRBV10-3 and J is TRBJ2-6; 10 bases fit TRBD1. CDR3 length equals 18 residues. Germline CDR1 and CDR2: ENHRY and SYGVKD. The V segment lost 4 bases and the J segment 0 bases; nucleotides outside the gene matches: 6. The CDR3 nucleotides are TGTGCCATCAGTGCTAGACAGGGGGCGAGCTCTGGGGCCAACGTCCTGACTTTC. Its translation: CAISARQGASSGANVLTF.

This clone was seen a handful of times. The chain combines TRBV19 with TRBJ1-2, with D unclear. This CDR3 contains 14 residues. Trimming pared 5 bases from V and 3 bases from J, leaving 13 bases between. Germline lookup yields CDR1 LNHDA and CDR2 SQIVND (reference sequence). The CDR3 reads CASSLAVRYYGYTF. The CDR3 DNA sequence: TGTGCCAGTAGTCTCGCAGTACGCTACTATGGCTACACCTTC.

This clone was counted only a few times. CDR3 protein: CASSLWTNTGELFF. The DNA for the CDR3 is TGTGCCAGCAGTCTCTGGACGAACACCGGGGAGCTGTTTTTT. V and J are TRBV2 and TRBJ2-2, with D hard to call. Trimming cost V 5 bases and J 0 bases, with 7 bases left between them. This CDR3 spans 14 amino acids. The germline CDR1 and CDR2 sequences are SNHLY and FYNNEI.

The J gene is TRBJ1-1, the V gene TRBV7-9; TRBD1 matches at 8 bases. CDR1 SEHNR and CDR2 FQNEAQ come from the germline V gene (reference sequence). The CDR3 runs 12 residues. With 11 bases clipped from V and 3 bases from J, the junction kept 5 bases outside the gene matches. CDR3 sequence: CAADRADTEAFF. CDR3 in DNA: TGTGCCGCGGACAGGGCGGACACTGAAGCTTTCTTT.

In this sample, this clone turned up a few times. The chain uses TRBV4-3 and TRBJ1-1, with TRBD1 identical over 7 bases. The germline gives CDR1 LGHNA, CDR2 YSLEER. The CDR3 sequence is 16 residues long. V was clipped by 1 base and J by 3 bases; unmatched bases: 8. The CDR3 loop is CASSQGTGGGHTEAFF. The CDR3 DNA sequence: TGCGCCAGCAGCCAAGGGACAGGAGGGGGGCACACTGAAGCTTTCTTT.

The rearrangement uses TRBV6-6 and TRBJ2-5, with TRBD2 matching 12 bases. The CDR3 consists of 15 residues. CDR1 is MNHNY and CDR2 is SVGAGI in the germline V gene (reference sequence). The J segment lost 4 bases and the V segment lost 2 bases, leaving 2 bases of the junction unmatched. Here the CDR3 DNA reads TGTGCCAGCAGTTACCTAGCGGGGGGGCCAGAGACCCAGTACTTC. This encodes CASSYLAGGPETQYF.

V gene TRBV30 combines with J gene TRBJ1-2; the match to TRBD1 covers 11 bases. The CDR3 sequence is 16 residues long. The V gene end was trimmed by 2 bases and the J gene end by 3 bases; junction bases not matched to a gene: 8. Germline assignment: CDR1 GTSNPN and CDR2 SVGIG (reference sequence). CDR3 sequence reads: CAWSTSGTGGDYGYTF. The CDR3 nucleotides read TGTGCCTGGAGTACGTCCGGGACAGGGGGGGACTATGGCTACACCTTC. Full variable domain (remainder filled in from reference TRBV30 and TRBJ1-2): SQTIHQWPATLVQPVGSPLSLECTVEGTSNPNLYWYRQAAGRGLQLLFYSVGIGQISSEVPQNLSASRPQDRQFILSSKKLLLSDSGFYLCAWSTSGTGGDYGYTFGSGTRLTVV.

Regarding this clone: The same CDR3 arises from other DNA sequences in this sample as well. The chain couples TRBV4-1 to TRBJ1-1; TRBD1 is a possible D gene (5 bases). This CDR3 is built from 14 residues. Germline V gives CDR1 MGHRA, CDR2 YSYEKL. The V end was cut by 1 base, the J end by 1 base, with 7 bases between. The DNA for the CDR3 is TGCGCCAGCAGCCAAGGGGGGGGGAACACTGAAGCTTTCTTT. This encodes CASSQGGGNTEAFF.